One and the same sample provided the 11 T cell receptor beta chains below, sequenced in a study of blood T cell repertoires in COVID-19. Sequencing was performed with immunoSEQ multiplex PCR; in TCRdb, only in-frame clones are kept and a portion is missing. The repertoire holds a few hundred thousand clones, with 88% as singletons. Sequenced: PBMCs or T cells enriched from blood (not recorded which). The receptors originated from a woman aged 18-29 years who had been exposed to COVID-19.

The rearrangement uses TRBV19 and TRBJ2-2; TRBD2 agrees at 11 bases. The CDR3 spans 17 residues. Germline values: CDR1 LNHDA, CDR2 SQIVND (reference sequence). The V and J ends lost 3 bases and 3 bases, in that order; junction bases with no gene match: 6. CDR3 coding DNA: TGTGCCAGTAGTATGTCTAGCGGGGGGCTTTACACCGGGGAGCTGTTTTTT. This gives the protein CASSMSSGGLYTGELFF.

The rearrangement uses TRBV24-1 and TRBJ2-2; D ambiguous. CDR3 length equals 15 residues. From germline, CDR1 is KGHDR and CDR2 SFDVKD. V gave up 3 bases and J gave up 5 bases, with 12 bases separating them. The CDR3 region is CATSDQASVTGELFF. The DNA of the CDR3 is TGTGCCACCAGTGATCAGGCCAGTGTTACCGGGGAGCTGTTTTTT.

V usage is TRBV6-5 and J usage is TRBJ2-3, with TRBD2 as a possible D gene (5 bases). The CDR3 consists of 13 residues. Germline CDR1 and CDR2: MNHEY and SVGAGI. Trimming left V 10 bases short and J 6 bases short, with 17 bases between. The CDR3 DNA reads as TGTGCCACACACGGGGTCGGTGGTGATACGCAGTATTTT. Its protein is CATHGVGGDTQYF.

The chain carries TRBV12-3 or TRBV12-4 and TRBJ2-3; unclear D gene. The CDR3 is 12 amino acids. Between the trimmed V and J ends, which lost 1 base and 10 bases, there was a span of 9 bases. The CDR3 DNA is TGTGCCAGCAGTTTAGACTTTAGTGCGCAGTATTTT. Translation: CASSLDFSAQYF.

The J gene is TRBJ1-1, the V gene TRBV6-5; 9 nucleotides match TRBD1. The germline V gene has CDR1 MNHEY and CDR2 SVGAGI. V was pared by 2 bases and J by 6 bases, with 4 bases of the junction left unmatched. The CDR3 totals 14 residues. The CDR3 loop reads CASSYDRGLSEAFF. CDR3 DNA sequence: TGTGCCAGCAGTTACGACAGGGGGTTATCTGAAGCTTTCTTT.

The count of this clone is one. The chain couples TRBV4-2 to TRBJ1-4, with D hard to call. Trimming pared 0 bases from V and 0 bases from J, leaving 8 bases between. The CDR3 is 16 amino acids. In germline, CDR1 is LGHNA, CDR2 YNFKEQ. The CDR3 spells CASSQDAEATNEKLFF. CDR3 coding DNA: TGTGCCAGCAGCCAAGATGCGGAAGCAACTAATGAAAAACTGTTTTTT.

The chain joins TRBV2 to TRBJ2-7; D not certain. V was shortened by 6 bases and J by 3 bases, with 6 bases between the two germline ends. Per the germline V gene, CDR1 is SNHLY and CDR2 is FYNNEI. There are 11 residues in the CDR3. The CDR3 coding sequence is TGTGCCAGCAGGCGAATCTACGAGCAGTACTTC. This encodes CASRRIYEQYF.

The chain links TRBV3-1 (or the pseudogene TRBV3-2) to TRBJ2-6, with a possible D match to TRBD2 (6 bases). CDR1 is LGHDT, CDR2 YNNKEL, per germline (reference sequence). V lost 4 bases to trimming and J lost 1 base, with 17 bases between them. This CDR3 is built from 18 residues. In nucleotides, the CDR3 is TGTGCCAGCAGCCCCGTTGACTCCCGGGGGTCTGGGGCCAACGTCCTGACTTTC. Translation gives CASSPVDSRGSGANVLTF.

V gene TRBV24-1 combines with J gene TRBJ2-1; 10 bases match TRBD1. The CDR3 runs 16 residues. Germline V gene data show CDR1 as KGHDR and CDR2 as SFDVKD. V was pared by 3 bases and J by 7 bases, with 8 bases of the junction left unmatched. CDR3 DNA: TGTGCCACCAGTGATGGTCCGGGACAGGGGAAAAATGAGCAGTTCTTC. It codes for CATSDGPGQGKNEQFF.

This rearrangement joins TRBV6-2 or TRBV6-3 to TRBJ1-2, with 9 positions matching TRBD1. V trimming: 5 bases; J trimming: 3 bases; junction bases outside the gene matches: 7. Germline lookup yields CDR1 MNHEY and CDR2 SVGEGT. CDR3 length equals 15 residues. The CDR3, as DNA: TGTGCCAGCAGTCGCCTGGACAGGGGAGACTATGGCTACACCTTC. This translates into CASSRLDRGDYGYTF.

This clone has a single count. The J gene is TRBJ2-2, the V gene TRBV27; 7 nucleotides align to TRBD1. The CDR3 has 19 residues. Germline CDR1 and CDR2: MNHEY and SMNVEV (reference sequence). V shed 0 bases and J 1 base; nucleotides not matched to a gene: 11. CDR3 in DNA: TGTGCCAGCAGTTTATCCCCGAGACAGGGAAAATTGAACACCGGGGAGCTGTTTTTT. This sequence encodes CASSLSPRQGKLNTGELFF.